Listed here are 29 T cell receptor beta chains from one sample, sequenced in a study of blood T cell repertoires in COVID-19. Only in-frame clones appear in the TCRdb table, and some are missing; sequencing was by immunoSEQ multiplex PCR. The sample has 15,000 to 25,000 clones; approximately 93% are singletons. The sequencing input was peripheral blood. The origin of the receptors is a woman aged 45-65 years with active COVID-19.

The genes are TRBV10-1 and TRBJ2-3; 10 nucleotides align to TRBD2. The V gene's germline CDR1 is WNHNN and CDR2 SYGVQD (reference sequence). V shed 6 bases and J 0 bases; nucleotides not matched to a gene: 9. There are 17 residues in the CDR3. The CDR3 reads CASRYKGLADSTDTQYF. CDR3 DNA: TGCGCCAGCAGATACAAAGGACTAGCGGATAGCACAGATACGCAGTATTTT.

The chain carries TRBV25-1 and TRBJ1-2, with 7 bases fitting TRBD1. CDR3 length equals 14 residues. Trimming cost V 8 bases and J 2 bases; bases outside gene matches: 8. Germline lookup yields CDR1 MGHDK and CDR2 SYGVNS. Written as DNA, the CDR3 is TGTGCCAGCTCCCGGGGGACAGACAACTATGGCTACACCTTC. Translation gives CASSRGTDNYGYTF.

V is TRBV25-1 and J is TRBJ2-3, with 8 bases identical to TRBD2. CDR1 and CDR2 from the germline V gene are MGHDK and SYGVNS. The CDR3 is made up of 14 amino acids. V lost 10 bases to trimming and J lost 0 bases; unmatched junction nucleotides: 6. This CDR3 reads CAISSGVSTDTQYF. The DNA of the CDR3 is TGTGCCATAAGTAGCGGGGTCAGCACAGATACGCAGTATTTT.

The V call is TRBV12-3 or TRBV12-4, the J call TRBJ2-1, with D tentatively TRBD2 (6 bases). The ends were cut back, 6 bases at V and 8 bases at J, with 14 bases in the middle. CDR3 length: 13 residues. This CDR3 is CASRYGASDEQFF. The CDR3, as DNA: TGTGCCAGCAGATATGGGGCTAGCGATGAGCAGTTCTTC.

This clone was counted only a few times. This chain's CDR3 is CASSLSGGRNQPQHF. The DNA of the CDR3 is TGTGCCAGCAGTTTATCAGGGGGCCGCAATCAGCCCCAGCATTTT. This sequence joins TRBV28 and TRBJ1-5; TRBD1 matches 8 bases. V was pared by 1 base and J by 2 bases, with 1 base of the junction left unmatched. CDR1 is MDHEN and CDR2 is SYDVKM in the germline V gene. The CDR3 is 15 amino acids.

The chain joins TRBV7-3 to TRBJ1-1; D is undetermined. V was shortened by 1 base and J by 4 bases, with 7 bases between the two germline ends. This CDR3 is built from 13 residues. The germline V gene encodes CDR1 SGHTA and CDR2 FQGTGA. CDR3 loop: CASSLRQATEAFF. CDR3 bases: TGTGCCAGCAGCTTAAGGCAGGCCACTGAAGCTTTCTTT.

The chain is built from TRBV7-2 and TRBJ2-1; D gene ambiguous. Germline CDR1 reads SGHTA; CDR2 reads FQGNSA. The CDR3 spans 10 residues. V was clipped by 8 bases and J by 9 bases, with 8 bases between them. Written as DNA, the CDR3 is TGTGCCAGCTCAGGTTCTGAGCAGTTCTTC. Translated: CASSGSEQFF.

The chain joins TRBV5-1 to TRBJ1-1; D possibly corresponds to TRBD1 (5 bases). This CDR3 is 13 amino acids long. Germline V gene lookup returns CDR1 SGHRS and CDR2 YFSETQ. With 1 base removed from V and 9 bases from J, the gap between germline ends came to 13 bases. The CDR3 DNA follows: TGCGCCAGCAGCTTGAAGCAGGACATGAAAGCTTTCTTT. Translation: CASSLKQDMKAFF. Drawing the rest from reference TRBV5-1 and TRBJ1-1, the complete variable domain is KAGVTQTPRYLIKTRGQQVTLSCSPISGHRSVSWYQQTPGQGLQFLFEYFSETQRNKGNFPGRFSGRQFSNSRSEMNVSTLELGDSALYLCASSLKQDMKAFFGQGTRLTVV.

The J gene is TRBJ2-2, the V gene TRBV6-6; TRBD2 aligns across 10 bases. The ends lost 7 bases at V and 6 bases at J; junction bases unmatched: 8. The CDR3 totals 15 residues. The V gene's germline CDR1 is MNHNY and CDR2 SVGAGI (reference sequence). The CDR3 DNA is TGTGCCAGCATGGGGAGCGGGAGGGTTGCCGGGGAGCTGTTTTTT. Its translation: CASMGSGRVAGELFF.

The chain combines TRBV6-6 with TRBJ1-2; TRBD1 matches 8 bases. The V and J ends lost 2 bases and 2 bases, in that order; junction bases with no gene match: 4. Germline V gene lookup returns CDR1 MNHNY and CDR2 SVGAGI (reference sequence). CDR3 length: 15 amino acids. The CDR3 nucleotides are TGTGCCAGCAGTTACCCGGGGACAGGCAACTATGGCTACACCTTC. Its protein product is CASSYPGTGNYGYTF.

The J gene is TRBJ1-1, the V gene TRBV3-1 (or the pseudogene TRBV3-2); tentative D call: TRBD1 (6 bases). CDR3 length equals 14 residues. V dropped 4 bases and J dropped 4 bases, with 13 bases sitting between them. Germline CDR1 LGHDT, CDR2 YNNKEL (reference sequence). The CDR3 here is CASSLGGGFTEAFF. The CDR3 DNA sequence: TGTGCCAGCAGCCTAGGGGGGGGGTTCACTGAAGCTTTCTTT.

V usage is TRBV28 and J usage is TRBJ2-5, with 7 nucleotides matching TRBD2. V gave up 6 bases and J gave up 5 bases; unmatched junction bases: 15. The CDR3 extends over 16 amino acids. CDR1 MDHEN and CDR2 SYDVKM come from the germline V gene. The CDR3 sequence is CASRQSGAAESETQYF. DNA of the CDR3: TGTGCCAGCAGGCAAAGCGGGGCAGCCGAGAGCGAGACCCAGTACTTC. The entire variable domain, with the rest obtained from reference TRBV28 and TRBJ2-5, is as follows: DVKVTQSSRYLVKRTGEKVFLECVQDMDHENMFWYRQDPGLGLRLIYFSYDVKMKEKGDIPEGYSVSREKKERFSLILESASTNQTSMYLCASRQSGAAESETQYFGPGTRLLVL.

The chain uses TRBV28 and TRBJ2-1; 9 bases agree with TRBD2. V shed 3 bases and J 5 bases; nucleotides not matched to a gene: 8. Germline CDR1 MDHEN, CDR2 SYDVKM. This CDR3 has 16 amino acids. CDR3 amino acids: CASSFNLAGKHNEQFF. The DNA for the CDR3 is TGTGCCAGCAGTTTTAATCTAGCGGGGAAACACAATGAGCAGTTCTTC.

The table lists this clone with a few counts. The chain has TRBV3-1 (or the pseudogene TRBV3-2) and TRBJ2-5; D is unclear. V lost 4 bases, J lost 5 bases, and 11 bases lay in between. The CDR3 runs to 13 residues. Looked up from germline, CDR1 is LGHDT and CDR2 is YNNKEL (reference sequence). CDR3 in DNA: TGTGCCAGCAGCCCTGAAAATCGGGAGACCCAGTACTTC. Translation: CASSPENRETQYF.

The chain has TRBV9 and TRBJ2-5; D is ambiguous. V shed 0 bases and J shed 4 bases, with 16 bases lying between them. Per germline, CDR1 SGDLS and CDR2 YYNGEE. This CDR3 has 16 amino acids. CDR3: CASSVGPPDYRETQYF. Here the CDR3 DNA reads TGTGCCAGCAGCGTAGGTCCCCCAGATTACCGAGAGACCCAGTACTTC.

The chain couples TRBV28 to TRBJ1-3, with 9 bases lining up with TRBD1. The CDR3 is made up of 17 amino acids. Germline V CDR1 and CDR2: MDHEN, SYDVKM. The ends lost 4 bases at V and 1 base at J; junction bases unmatched: 8. The CDR3 region is CASSSPGQGGSGNTIYF. The CDR3 coding sequence is TGTGCCAGCAGTTCCCCGGGACAGGGAGGTTCTGGAAACACCATATATTTT.

The V and J genes are TRBV5-1 and TRBJ2-1; 7 bases match TRBD2. The length of the CDR3 is 20 residues. V lost 4 bases, J lost 0 bases, and 19 bases stayed unmatched. CDR1 SGHRS and CDR2 YFSETQ come from the germline V gene. The CDR3 coding sequence is TGCGCCAGCAGCCCCTGGCAGAGAGCTAGCGGACGGAGCTCCTACAATGAGCAGTTCTTC. Its protein product is CASSPWQRASGRSSYNEQFF.

A single count supports this clone. V usage is TRBV2 and J usage is TRBJ1-2, with D possibly matching TRBD1 (5 bases). The CDR3 contains 14 residues. V was cut by 8 bases and J by 3 bases, with 16 bases left in between. The germline gives CDR1 SNHLY, CDR2 FYNNEI. This CDR3 is CASPLTGGYYGYTF. CDR3 nucleotide sequence: TGTGCCAGCCCCCTTACGGGGGGGTACTATGGCTACACCTTC.

The chain links TRBV10-1 to TRBJ2-5; no firm D call. The CDR3 is 12 amino acids. V was clipped by 5 bases and J by 0 bases, with 4 bases between them. Germline lookup yields CDR1 WNHNN and CDR2 SYGVQD (reference sequence). The DNA of the CDR3 is TGCGCCAGCAGTCCAGACCAAGAGACCCAGTACTTC. Amino acid sequence: CASSPDQETQYF.

The CDR3 reads CASSTTQGAGEKLFF. The CDR3, as DNA: TGTGCCAGTAGTACCACACAGGGGGCTGGTGAAAAACTGTTTTTT. V usage is TRBV19 and J usage is TRBJ1-4; 9 bases align to TRBD1. Trimming cost V 4 bases and J 7 bases; bases outside gene matches: 7. CDR3 length equals 15 residues. CDR1 and CDR2 from the germline V gene are LNHDA and SQIVND (reference sequence).

This CDR3 is CASSLVGLAGGNTDTQYF. Here the CDR3 DNA reads TGCGCCAGCAGCTTGGTGGGACTAGCGGGAGGGAACACAGATACGCAGTATTTT. The V gene is TRBV5-1, the J gene TRBJ2-3; 16 bases match TRBD2. Germline V lookup: CDR1 SGHRS, CDR2 YFSETQ. The CDR3 is 18 residues long. The V gene end was trimmed by 0 bases and the J gene end by 2 bases; junction bases not matched to a gene: 3. Complete variable domain (other parts from reference TRBV5-1 and TRBJ2-3): KAGVTQTPRYLIKTRGQQVTLSCSPISGHRSVSWYQQTPGQGLQFLFEYFSETQRNKGNFPGRFSGRQFSNSRSEMNVSTLELGDSALYLCASSLVGLAGGNTDTQYFGPGTRLTVL.

This clone was found a few times. This rearrangement joins TRBV12-3 or TRBV12-4 to TRBJ2-2, with no clear D. Trimming cost V 4 bases and J 7 bases, with 10 bases left between them. The CDR3 loop spans 13 amino acids. CDR3 bases: TGTGCCAGCAGTTCGCCAGGCCGCGGGGAGCTGTTTTTT. Residues: CASSSPGRGELFF.

This chain uses TRBV19 with TRBJ1-1; D may be TRBD1 (5 bases). V was clipped by 9 bases and J by 0 bases, with 17 bases between them. This CDR3 is built from 15 residues. Germline CDR1 LNHDA, CDR2 SQIVND (reference sequence). CDR3 loop: CASLKTQGLNTEAFF. The CDR3, as DNA: TGTGCCAGCCTTAAGACTCAGGGCCTGAACACTGAAGCTTTCTTT.

V usage is TRBV5-1 and J usage is TRBJ2-5; D ambiguous. Germline CDR1 SGHRS, CDR2 YFSETQ. The CDR3 sequence is 11 residues long. Trimming took off 2 bases at V and 5 bases at J, with 4 bases between the two ends. The DNA of the CDR3 is TGCGCCAGCAGCTTCGGGGAGACCCAGTACTTC. Protein product: CASSFGETQYF. Filled out from reference TRBV5-1 and TRBJ2-5, the complete variable domain reads KAGVTQTPRYLIKTRGQQVTLSCSPISGHRSVSWYQQTPGQGLQFLFEYFSETQRNKGNFPGRFSGRQFSNSRSEMNVSTLELGDSALYLCASSFGETQYFGPGTRLLVL.

Here the CDR3 DNA reads TGTGCCAGCAGCCAACCCCGACAGGGGGGATATGGCTACACCTTC. Amino acid sequence: CASSQPRQGGYGYTF. The rearrangement links TRBV28 to TRBJ1-2; 9 nucleotides agree with TRBD1. The germline gives CDR1 MDHEN, CDR2 SYDVKM. J was trimmed by 5 bases and V by 6 bases; bases with no gene match: 10. There are 15 residues in the CDR3.

This clone was seen only once. The genes are TRBV6-6 and TRBJ1-1, with D hard to call. This CDR3 has 14 residues. Trimming removed 7 bases from V and 2 bases from J, with 14 bases in between. Germline loops: CDR1 MNHNY, CDR2 SVGAGI (reference sequence). The CDR3 nucleotides are TGTGCCAGCAAATTAGCGCGTGTTAACACTGAAGCTTTCTTT. This gives the protein CASKLARVNTEAFF.

This clone was detected once. This chain links TRBV30 with TRBJ2-1; D is ambiguous. The CDR3 is made up of 9 amino acids. Germline CDR1 reads GTSNPN; CDR2 reads SVGIG (reference sequence). V was pared by 5 bases and J by 15 bases, with 11 bases between. The CDR3 DNA reads as TGTGCCTGGGGCTTTCCTCGGTTCTTC. It specifies CAWGFPRFF.

Note on this clone: One end of the junction does not line up with germline, which may come from a read error. The V gene is TRBV3-1 (or the pseudogene TRBV3-2), the J gene TRBJ1-4; perhaps TRBD1 as D (6 bases). The CDR3 spans 13 residues. The germline V gene encodes CDR1 LGHDT and CDR2 YNNKEL (reference sequence). The CDR3 protein is CASSQVPGGASLF. The CDR3 nucleotides are TGTGCCAGCAGCCAAGTTCCGGGGGGCGCCTCTCTTTTT.

The chain recombines TRBV24-1 with TRBJ2-2; 10 bases line up with TRBD1. The junction had 10 bases not matched to a gene; V was cut back by 5 bases and J by 2 bases. This CDR3 comprises 18 residues. CDR1 and CDR2 (germline): KGHDR, SFDVKD. DNA for the CDR3: TGTGCCACCAGTGGGGTGACCGGGACAGGGGCAAACACCGGGGAGCTGTTTTTT. As protein: CATSGVTGTGANTGELFF.